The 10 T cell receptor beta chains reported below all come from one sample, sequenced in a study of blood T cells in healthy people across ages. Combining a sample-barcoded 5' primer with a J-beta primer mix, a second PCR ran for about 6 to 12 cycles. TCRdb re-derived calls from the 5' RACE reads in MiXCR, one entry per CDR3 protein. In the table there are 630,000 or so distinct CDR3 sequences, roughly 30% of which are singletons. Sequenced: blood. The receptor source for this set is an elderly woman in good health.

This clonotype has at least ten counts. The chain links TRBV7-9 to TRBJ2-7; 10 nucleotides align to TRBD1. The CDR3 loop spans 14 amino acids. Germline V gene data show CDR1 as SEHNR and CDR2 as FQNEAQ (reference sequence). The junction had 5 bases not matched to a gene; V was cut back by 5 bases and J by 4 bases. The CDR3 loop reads CASSPGQGMYEQYF. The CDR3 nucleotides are TGTGCCAGCAGCCCGGGACAGGGGATGTACGAGCAGTACTTC.

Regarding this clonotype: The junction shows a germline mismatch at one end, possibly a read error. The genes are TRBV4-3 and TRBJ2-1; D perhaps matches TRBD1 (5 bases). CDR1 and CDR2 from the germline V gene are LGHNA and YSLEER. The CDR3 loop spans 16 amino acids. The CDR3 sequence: CASSHDSRSYNNVQFF. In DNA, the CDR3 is TGCGCCAGCAGCCACGACAGTCGCTCTTACAACAATGTGCAGTTCTTC.

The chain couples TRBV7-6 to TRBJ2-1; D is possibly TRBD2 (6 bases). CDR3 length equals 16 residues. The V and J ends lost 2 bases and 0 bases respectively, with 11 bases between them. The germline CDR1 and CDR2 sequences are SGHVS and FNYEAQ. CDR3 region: CASSLTSGDSYNEQFF. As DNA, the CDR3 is TGTGCCAGCAGCTTAACGTCGGGAGACTCCTACAATGAGCAGTTCTTC.

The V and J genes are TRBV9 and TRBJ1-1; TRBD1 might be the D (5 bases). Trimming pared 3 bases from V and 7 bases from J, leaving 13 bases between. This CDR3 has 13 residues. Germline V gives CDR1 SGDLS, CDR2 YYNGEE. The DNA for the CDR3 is TGTGCCAGCAGCGACGGACAAGAGGGTGAAGCTTTCTTT. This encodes CASSDGQEGEAFF.

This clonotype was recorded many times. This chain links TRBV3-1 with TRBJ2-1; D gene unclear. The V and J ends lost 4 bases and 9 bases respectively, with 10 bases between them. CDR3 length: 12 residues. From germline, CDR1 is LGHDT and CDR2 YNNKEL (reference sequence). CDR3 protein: CASSPDGFEQFF. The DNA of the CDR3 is TGTGCCAGCAGCCCTGATGGGTTTGAGCAGTTCTTC.

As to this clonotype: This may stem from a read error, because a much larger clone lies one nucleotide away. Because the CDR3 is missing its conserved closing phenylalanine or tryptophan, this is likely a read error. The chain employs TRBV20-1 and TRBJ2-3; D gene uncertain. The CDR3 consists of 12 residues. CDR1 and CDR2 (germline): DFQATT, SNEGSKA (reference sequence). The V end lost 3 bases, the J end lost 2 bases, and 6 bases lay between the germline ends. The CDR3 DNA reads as TGCAGTGCTAGCCGATCCACAGATACGCAGTATTGT. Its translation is CSASRSTDTQYC.

The CDR3 sequence: CASEDRGGHGYTF. CDR3 in DNA: TGTGCCAGCGAGGACAGGGGGGGCCATGGCTACACCTTC. The chain uses TRBV2 and TRBJ1-2; 10 nucleotides align to TRBD1. Germline trimming cut 8 bases from V and 6 bases from J; bases unmatched to any gene: 6. CDR3 length: 13 residues. The germline gives CDR1 SNHLY, CDR2 FYNNEI.

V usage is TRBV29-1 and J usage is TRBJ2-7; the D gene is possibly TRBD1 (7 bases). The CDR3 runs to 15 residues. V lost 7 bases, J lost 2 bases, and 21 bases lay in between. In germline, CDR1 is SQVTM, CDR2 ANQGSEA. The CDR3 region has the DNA TGCAGCGCCAAAGGGGGGCAGGGGGGTACCTACGAGCAGTACTTC. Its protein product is CSAKGGQGGTYEQYF.

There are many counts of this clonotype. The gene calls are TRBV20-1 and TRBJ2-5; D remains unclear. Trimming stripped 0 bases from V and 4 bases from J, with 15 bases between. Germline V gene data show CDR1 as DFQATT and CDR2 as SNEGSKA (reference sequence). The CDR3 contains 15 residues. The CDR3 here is CSARDSRTPRETQYF. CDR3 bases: TGCAGTGCTAGAGATTCCCGGACCCCTCGAGAGACCCAGTACTTC.

DNA for the CDR3: TGCAGCGGTGGGGACAGCCGGGGTCAGCCCCAGCATTTT. Protein sequence: CSGGDSRGQPQHF. V usage is TRBV29-1 and J usage is TRBJ1-5, with 7 bases fitting TRBD1. J was trimmed by 6 bases and V by 7 bases; bases with no gene match: 9. Germline V gene data show CDR1 as SQVTM and CDR2 as ANQGSEA. The CDR3 spans 13 residues.